The 20 T cell receptor beta chains below were found in one sample sequenced in a study of cytomegalovirus exposure and HLA in healthy donors. Sequencing was performed with immunoSEQ multiplex PCR; in TCRdb, only in-frame clones are kept and a portion is missing. The sample has approximately 140,000 clones, 84% seen once. The sequenced sample consisted of PBMCs. These receptors were taken from a woman in her twenties or thirties in good health and CMV-seronegative.

Here the CDR3 reads CASSVAGQGYEKLFF. CDR3 sequence (DNA): TGTGCCAGCAGCGTAGCTGGGCAGGGATATGAAAAACTGTTTTTT. The chain carries TRBV9 and TRBJ1-4, with D perhaps matching TRBD1 (5 bases). This CDR3 region has 15 residues. Germline loops: CDR1 SGDLS, CDR2 YYNGEE. V lost 0 bases, J lost 6 bases, and 12 bases lay in between.

V gene TRBV18 combines with J gene TRBJ2-3; no clear D. V shed 5 bases and J shed 3 bases, with 9 bases lying between them. The CDR3 totals 13 residues. CDR1 KGHSH and CDR2 LQKENI come from the germline V gene. The CDR3 DNA follows: TGTGCCAGCTCAACGCTAGGAACAGATACGCAGTATTTT. Its protein product is CASSTLGTDTQYF.

The chain links TRBV2 to TRBJ1-4, with D possibly being TRBD1 (5 bases). Per the germline V gene, CDR1 is SNHLY and CDR2 is FYNNEI. The CDR3 spans 17 residues. V was pared by 2 bases and J by 8 bases, with 21 bases between. The CDR3 sequence is CASSERAGPKSWEKLFF. The CDR3 region has the DNA TGTGCCAGCAGTGAACGGGCAGGGCCCAAGTCGTGGGAAAAACTGTTTTTT.

This clone was recorded once. V is TRBV15 and J is TRBJ1-2; D might be TRBD1 (6 bases). The CDR3 runs to 15 residues. CDR1 and CDR2 (germline): LNHNV, YYDKDF (reference sequence). The germline V and J ends were trimmed by 5 bases and 5 bases, with 18 bases remaining between them. CDR3: CATSASSGVGYGYTF. DNA for the CDR3: TGTGCCACCAGCGCGTCGTCAGGGGTTGGGTATGGCTACACCTTC. The whole variable domain, remainder taken from reference TRBV15 and TRBJ1-2, is DAMVIQNPRYQVTQFGKPVTLSCSQTLNHNVMYWYQQKSSQAPKLLFHYYDKDFNNEADTPDNFQSRRPNTSFCFLDIRSPGLGDTAMYLCATSASSGVGYGYTFGSGTRLTVV.

V and J are TRBV6-6 and TRBJ2-7, with TRBD1 matching 7 bases. V shed 0 bases and J 2 bases; nucleotides not matched to a gene: 4. The length of the CDR3 is 15 residues. Germline V CDR1 and CDR2: MNHNY, SVGAGI (reference sequence). This CDR3 reads CASSYSPQGAYEQYF. CDR3 DNA: TGTGCCAGCAGTTACTCGCCCCAGGGGGCCTACGAGCAGTACTTC.

V gene TRBV27 combines with J gene TRBJ1-6; 7 positions agree with TRBD1. The germline CDR1 and CDR2 sequences are MNHEY and SMNVEV (reference sequence). The V segment lost 4 bases and the J segment 6 bases; nucleotides outside the gene matches: 6. This CDR3 contains 15 residues. CDR3 sequence (DNA): TGTGCCAGCAGTTCCGAGGGACAGCCTAATTCACCCCTCCACTTT. It yields the protein CASSSEGQPNSPLHF.

This clone was counted once. The same CDR3 arises from other DNA sequences in this sample as well. The CDR3 coding sequence is TGTGCCTGGAGTGCGACAGGGAATCAGCCCCAGCATTTT. This encodes CAWSATGNQPQHF. The V call is TRBV30, the J call TRBJ1-5, with 7 bases fitting TRBD1. The CDR3 has 13 amino acids. V trimming: 1 base; J trimming: 4 bases; junction bases outside the gene matches: 1. From germline, CDR1 is GTSNPN and CDR2 SVGIG (reference sequence).

The gene calls are TRBV5-1 and TRBJ1-2; no reliable D call. The V gene's germline CDR1 is SGHRS and CDR2 YFSETQ. This CDR3 contains 15 residues. Trimming stripped 0 bases from V and 0 bases from J, with 9 bases between. The CDR3 nucleotides read TGCGCCAGCAGCTTGGCCGCGTTCACTAACTATGGCTACACCTTC. Its translation is CASSLAAFTNYGYTF. Variable domain in full (rest from reference TRBV5-1 and TRBJ1-2): KAGVTQTPRYLIKTRGQQVTLSCSPISGHRSVSWYQQTPGQGLQFLFEYFSETQRNKGNFPGRFSGRQFSNSRSEMNVSTLELGDSALYLCASSLAAFTNYGYTFGSGTRLTVV.

The rearrangement uses TRBV18 and TRBJ2-3; D gene uncertain. The CDR3 consists of 13 residues. V was cut by 4 bases and J by 5 bases, with 10 bases left in between. Germline V gene sequence: CDR1 KGHSH, CDR2 LQKENI. CDR3 sequence: CASSQARIDTQYF. The CDR3 DNA reads TGTGCCAGCTCACAAGCACGCATAGATACGCAGTATTTT.

The chain recombines TRBV29-1 with TRBJ2-3; D gene uncertain. Per the germline V gene, CDR1 is SQVTM and CDR2 is ANQGSEA. There are 12 residues in the CDR3. V gave up 3 bases and J gave up 1 base, with 5 bases separating them. This chain's CDR3 is CSVDSGTDTQYF. CDR3 DNA sequence: TGCAGCGTTGATTCAGGCACAGATACGCAGTATTTT.

The J gene is TRBJ1-4, the V gene TRBV5-6, with D unresolved. V gave up 3 bases and J gave up 0 bases, with 9 bases separating them. The CDR3 length is 15 residues. CDR1 and CDR2 (germline): SGHDT, YYEEEE. CDR3 residues: CASSSIGATNEKLFF. The CDR3, as DNA: TGTGCCAGCAGCTCAATTGGAGCAACTAATGAAAAACTGTTTTTT.

The chain couples TRBV7-2 to TRBJ1-2; D ambiguous. Germline-derived CDR1 and CDR2 are SGHTA and FQGNSA. This CDR3 has 14 amino acids. V lost 5 bases to trimming and J lost 7 bases, with 17 bases between them. CDR3 in amino acids: CASSPGLIKGGYTF. The CDR3 DNA sequence: TGTGCCAGCAGCCCAGGACTTATTAAGGGTGGCTACACCTTC.

The CDR3 protein is CASRKMGQPGTEQFF. CDR3 sequence (DNA): TGTGCCAGCCGTAAGATGGGACAGCCGGGCACTGAGCAGTTCTTC. The genes are TRBV9 and TRBJ2-1; 7 nucleotides line up with TRBD1. Germline CDR1 SGDLS, CDR2 YYNGEE. There are 15 residues in the CDR3. V dropped 7 bases and J dropped 9; count of bases not matched to a gene: 16.

The chain employs TRBV7-9 and TRBJ1-5, with 8 bases that match TRBD1. Germline V lookup: CDR1 SEHNR, CDR2 FQNEAQ (reference sequence). V lost 5 bases, J lost 7 bases, and 10 bases stayed unmatched. The CDR3 is made up of 15 amino acids. CDR3 in amino acids: CASSAWTGFDQPQHF. The CDR3 nucleotides are TGTGCCAGCAGCGCATGGACAGGGTTCGACCAGCCCCAGCATTTT.

The rearrangement joins TRBV19 to TRBJ2-3, with TRBD2 matching over 12 bases. The V gene end was trimmed by 1 base and the J gene end by 4 bases; junction bases not matched to a gene: 6. CDR1 is LNHDA, CDR2 SQIVND, per germline (reference sequence). This CDR3 is built from 17 residues. CDR3 sequence reads: CASSIAGPSGGADTQYF. The DNA of the CDR3 is TGTGCCAGTAGTATAGCGGGCCCTAGCGGGGGGGCAGATACGCAGTATTTT. Together with reference TRBV19 and TRBJ2-3, the CDR3 gives the full variable domain: DGGITQSPKYLFRKEGQNVTLSCEQNLNHDAMYWYRQDPGQGLRLIYYSQIVNDFQKGDIAEGYSVSREKKESFPLTVTSAQKNPTAFYLCASSIAGPSGGADTQYFGPGTRLTVL.

The chain combines TRBV7-2 with TRBJ1-1; D gene ambiguous. The CDR3 is made up of 13 amino acids. Per the germline V gene, CDR1 is SGHTA and CDR2 is FQGNSA. Trimming removed 2 bases from V and 3 bases from J, with 7 bases in between. CDR3 residues: CASSLLQDTEAFF. The CDR3 nucleotides are TGTGCCAGCAGCTTATTGCAGGACACTGAAGCTTTCTTT.

The chain has TRBV2 and TRBJ2-1, with a weak D call TRBD2 (6 bases). This CDR3 has 13 residues. Germline V gene lookup returns CDR1 SNHLY and CDR2 FYNNEI. V dropped 6 bases and J dropped 2 bases, with 8 bases sitting between them. For the CDR3, the DNA is TGTGCCAGCAGCCCGGGGGCCTACAATGAGCAGTTCTTC. Translated, it gives CASSPGAYNEQFF.

This rearrangement joins TRBV19 to TRBJ1-2; D uncertain. V was cut by 6 bases and J by 4 bases, with 6 bases left in between. The CDR3 contains 11 residues. The V gene's germline CDR1 is LNHDA and CDR2 SQIVND (reference sequence). As DNA, the CDR3 is TGTGCCAGTAGCCTAGGCTATGGCTACACCTTC. Translated: CASSLGYGYTF.

V is TRBV5-6 and J is TRBJ2-4; maybe TRBD2 (6 bases). CDR3 length: 14 amino acids. The V and J ends lost 1 base and 2 bases respectively, with 7 bases between them. The germline V gene encodes CDR1 SGHDT and CDR2 YYEEEE. The CDR3 DNA sequence: TGTGCCAGCAGCTTGCGGGGGACCAAAAACATTCAGTACTTC. This translates into CASSLRGTKNIQYF.

V gene TRBV6-5 combines with J gene TRBJ2-7; no firm D call. The V gene lost 7 bases and the J gene lost 2 bases, with 12 bases spanning the gap. Per the germline V gene, CDR1 is MNHEY and CDR2 is SVGAGI. The CDR3 contains 13 residues. CDR3 in DNA: TGTGCCAGCAAGAGCACCTACCCCTACGAGCAGTACTTC. It encodes CASKSTYPYEQYF.